These 27 T cell receptor beta chains came from one sample sequenced in a study of blood T cells in healthy people across ages. The second PCR ran roughly 6 to 11 cycles with a sample-barcoded 5' primer and J-beta primers. TCRdb processed the 5' RACE reads anew with MiXCR; each CDR3 protein has one entry. This table holds about 1,800,000 distinct CDR3 sequences, 28% found once. Source material: blood. The receptor set was obtained from a woman aged 30 to 39 in good health.

The chain couples TRBV27 to TRBJ2-7, with 7 bases matching TRBD1. The V gene's germline CDR1 is MNHEY and CDR2 SMNVEV (reference sequence). The CDR3 contains 12 residues. The junction had 13 bases not matched to a gene; V was cut back by 8 bases and J by 12 bases. The chain's CDR3 is CASPPGQLGWYF. Here the CDR3 DNA reads TGTGCCAGCCCCCCGGGACAGTTGGGATGGTACTTC.

At least ten counts were recorded for this clonotype. The genes are TRBV6-1 and TRBJ1-2; 8 bases align to TRBD1. Germline CDR1 is MNHNS and CDR2 is SASEGT. V was pared by 10 bases and J by 8 bases, with 9 bases of the junction left unmatched. CDR3 length equals 12 residues. CDR3 residues: CATDRQGRGYTF. The CDR3 coding sequence is TGTGCCACCGACAGACAGGGGAGAGGCTACACCTTC.

This clonotype was observed a handful of times. J is TRBJ2-7 and V is TRBV20-1; a weak D match, TRBD2 (5 bases). There are 15 residues in the CDR3. CDR1 is DFQATT, CDR2 SNEGSKA, per germline (reference sequence). The CDR3 here is CSAPVVGLGSREQYF. For the CDR3, the DNA is TGCAGCGCGCCGGTAGTTGGACTGGGGAGCCGCGAGCAGTACTTC.

This clonotype was picked up a small number of times. The chain couples TRBV29-1 to TRBJ1-5, with D possibly TRBD1 on 5 matching bases. V lost 7 bases to trimming and J lost 4 bases, with 14 bases between them. Germline V gene lookup returns CDR1 SQVTM and CDR2 ANQGSEA. The CDR3 covers 13 residues. Written as DNA, the CDR3 is TGCAGCGCGGCCGTGGGGGTTAATCAGCCCCAGCATTTT. This gives the protein CSAAVGVNQPQHF.

This clonotype appeared a few times. This rearrangement joins TRBV2 to TRBJ2-3; 8 nucleotides line up with TRBD1. The V gene's germline CDR1 is SNHLY and CDR2 FYNNEI. CDR3 length equals 14 residues. V was pared by 7 bases and J by 5 bases, with 8 bases of the junction left unmatched. The DNA of the CDR3 is TGTGCCAGCATCGAACAGGGGGTAGGAGATACGCAGTATTTT. Translated: CASIEQGVGDTQYF.

This clonotype was found a few times. V is TRBV7-8 and J is TRBJ2-4; D not certain. The end of the DNA is better explained by TRBJ2-7, so the J call may be wrong. Germline lookup yields CDR1 SGHVS and CDR2 FQNEAQ. The CDR3 has 13 residues. This chain's CDR3 is CASSSYTDNEQYF. The CDR3 DNA follows: TGTGCCAGCAGCTCTTACACCGACAACGAGCAGTACTTC.

A few counts support this clonotype. The CDR3 DNA follows: TGTGCCAGCAGTTTGAATAGCGGGGGGGATAATGAGCAGTTCTTC. Its translation is CASSLNSGGDNEQFF. The chain couples TRBV12-3 or TRBV12-4 to TRBJ2-1; 11 bases match TRBD2. CDR3 length: 15 amino acids. The J segment lost 7 bases and the V segment lost 3 bases, leaving 5 bases of the junction unmatched.

In this sample, this clonotype turned up a few times. The chain couples TRBV5-1 to TRBJ1-4, with 10 bases that match TRBD1. Germline loops: CDR1 SGHRS, CDR2 YFSETQ. With 3 bases clipped from V and 4 bases from J, the junction kept 3 bases outside the gene matches. This CDR3 contains 15 residues. The CDR3 sequence is CASSWGDRGNEKLFF. The CDR3, as DNA: TGCGCCAGCAGCTGGGGGGACAGGGGTAATGAAAAACTGTTTTTT.

This clonotype was seen only a few times. The V and J genes are TRBV24-1 and TRBJ2-1; 7 bases match TRBD1. V lost 2 bases and J lost 3; bases outside the gene matches: 6. CDR1 KGHDR and CDR2 SFDVKD come from the germline V gene. This CDR3 spans 16 amino acids. CDR3 nucleotides: TGTGCCACCAGTGATTCGATAGGGGGCGGCTACAATGAGCAGTTCTTC. This gives the protein CATSDSIGGGYNEQFF.

CDR3 amino acids: CSVERGRLVDEQFF. CDR3 nucleotides: TGCAGCGTTGAGAGGGGGAGGTTAGTCGATGAGCAGTTCTTC. This chain links TRBV29-1 with TRBJ2-1; either TRBD1 or TRBD2 may supply D (6 bases each). The germline V gene encodes CDR1 SQVTM and CDR2 ANQGSEA. This CDR3 spans 14 amino acids. Deletions cut 3 bases from V and 8 bases from J, with 17 bases between.

This clonotype was recorded at least ten times. This chain joins TRBV5-1 and TRBJ2-7; D is possibly TRBD2 (5 bases). The germline V gene has CDR1 SGHRS and CDR2 YFSETQ. CDR3 length equals 16 residues. The germline V and J ends were trimmed by 2 bases and 0 bases, with 15 bases remaining between them. This chain's CDR3 is CASSFTAQTNSYEQYF. In nucleotides, the CDR3 is TGCGCCAGCAGCTTCACAGCCCAGACTAACTCCTACGAGCAGTACTTC.

The table lists this clonotype with many counts. The chain couples TRBV5-5 to TRBJ2-7, with a possible D match to TRBD2 (5 bases). Germline-derived CDR1 and CDR2 are SGHKS and YYEKEE (reference sequence). CDR3 length: 14 residues. Trimming pared 7 bases from V and 0 bases from J, leaving 14 bases between. The CDR3, as DNA: TGTGCCAGCTCACCACCTCGGGGCTCCTACGAGCAGTACTTC. Encoded protein: CASSPPRGSYEQYF.

This clonotype has more than one count but fewer than ten. CDR3 protein: CSVIQGGLGEKLFF. The CDR3 DNA reads as TGCAGCGTTATTCAAGGGGGCCTGGGAGAAAAACTGTTTTTT. This chain connects TRBV29-1 to TRBJ1-4, with TRBD1 identical over 7 bases. Germline V lookup: CDR1 SQVTM, CDR2 ANQGSEA. The CDR3 loop spans 14 amino acids. J gave up 8 bases and V 5 bases, and 11 bases lay outside the gene matches.

This clonotype turned up a few times. The chain is built from TRBV29-1 and TRBJ1-1; D unclear. The germline CDR1 and CDR2 sequences are SQVTM and ANQGSEA. This CDR3 comprises 12 residues. The CDR3 nucleotides read TGCACCATCGACCCGGAGGGCACTGAAGCTTTCTTT. It translates to CTIDPEGTEAFF.

In its sample, this clonotype was seen many times. A junction end diverges from the germline sequence, so it may reflect a read error. The chain carries TRBV5-1 and TRBJ2-7; 7 nucleotides line up with TRBD1. The germline CDR1 and CDR2 sequences are SGHRS and YFSETQ. This CDR3 has 14 residues. The CDR3 protein is CASSLGTESYEQYF. The CDR3 DNA reads TGTGCCAGCAGTCTAGGGACAGAATCCTACGAGCAGTACTTC.

This clonotype was observed at least ten times. J is TRBJ1-2 and V is TRBV5-5; D remains unclear. V was trimmed by 1 base and J by 4 bases, leaving 5 bases between them. The CDR3 extends over 12 amino acids. In germline, CDR1 is SGHKS, CDR2 YYEKEE (reference sequence). CDR3 region: CASSLMVYGYTF. The CDR3 region has the DNA TGTGCCAGCAGCTTGATGGTCTATGGCTACACCTTC.

This clonotype was counted at least ten times. This rearrangement joins TRBV20-1 to TRBJ2-5; D is ambiguous. V lost 6 bases, J lost 2 bases, and 10 bases lay in between. The CDR3 is 12 residues long. Germline V gene sequence: CDR1 DFQATT, CDR2 SNEGSKA (reference sequence). The DNA for the CDR3 is TGCAGTGCGCCCAGGACGCAAGAGACCCAGTACTTC. Its protein is CSAPRTQETQYF.

This clonotype was seen at least ten times. The chain carries TRBV7-9 and TRBJ1-5; 9 bases are shared with TRBD1. Germline V gives CDR1 SEHNR, CDR2 FQNEAQ (reference sequence). V shed 5 bases, J shed 3 bases, and the junction held 8 bases outside the gene matches. This CDR3 contains 16 residues. CDR3 in amino acids: CASSREGTGNNQPQHF. The CDR3 region has the DNA TGTGCCAGCAGCCGAGAGGGGACAGGGAACAATCAGCCCCAGCATTTT.

The sample holds a few counts of this clonotype. V usage is TRBV7-9 and J usage is TRBJ2-1, with TRBD2 matching 12 bases. V gave up 5 bases and J gave up 7 bases; unmatched junction bases: 6. Looked up from germline, CDR1 is SEHNR and CDR2 is FQNEAQ (reference sequence). This CDR3 region has 15 residues. The CDR3 nucleotides are TGTGCCAGCAGCGAGACTAGCGGGAGACGGAATGAGCAGTTCTTC. The encoded protein is CASSETSGRRNEQFF.

The sample holds many counts of this clonotype. V and J are TRBV28 and TRBJ2-7; TRBD2 aligns across 7 bases. CDR1 and CDR2 from the germline V gene are MDHEN and SYDVKM. The CDR3 is made up of 16 amino acids. V shed 4 bases, J shed 0 bases, and the junction held 9 bases outside the gene matches. The DNA for the CDR3 is TGTGCCAGCAGTTCTGACTCGGGGGGTAGCTCCTACGAGCAGTACTTC. Amino acids: CASSSDSGGSSYEQYF.

Many counts were recorded for this clonotype. The V gene is TRBV28, the J gene TRBJ2-7; D unclear. Germline V gene lookup returns CDR1 MDHEN and CDR2 SYDVKM. This CDR3 spans 12 amino acids. V lost 5 bases and J lost 3, with 8 bases in between. This CDR3 reads CASSTSGYEQYF. The CDR3 DNA is TGTGCCAGCAGTACCTCTGGCTACGAGCAGTACTTC. The complete variable domain, with remaining parts taken from reference TRBV28 and TRBJ2-7, reads DVKVTQSSRYLVKRTGEKVFLECVQDMDHENMFWYRQDPGLGLRLIYFSYDVKMKEKGDIPEGYSVSREKKERFSLILESASTNQTSMYLCASSTSGYEQYFGPGTRLTVT.

This clonotype was recorded a few times. One junction end does not reproduce the germline sequence, and a read error may be involved. The V call is TRBV20-1, the J call TRBJ2-5, with 9 bases matching TRBD1. The CDR3 loop spans 15 amino acids. Looked up from germline, CDR1 is DFQATT and CDR2 is SNEGSKA (reference sequence). The CDR3 sequence is CSARHYRGLEDTQYF. The CDR3 DNA is TGCAGTGCTAGACACTACAGGGGGCTCGAAGATACCCAGTACTTC.

The chain employs TRBV7-9 and TRBJ2-1; TRBD2 aligns across 7 bases. The CDR3 totals 14 residues. With 6 bases clipped from V and 9 bases from J, the junction kept 11 bases outside the gene matches. Germline V lookup: CDR1 SEHNR, CDR2 FQNEAQ (reference sequence). The DNA for the CDR3 is TGTGCCAGCAGGTTCGGCGGGAGAGATGGTGAGCAGTTCTTC. This encodes CASRFGGRDGEQFF. The full variable domain, in which reference TRBV7-9 and TRBJ2-1 provide the parts outside the CDR3, is DTGVSQNPRHKITKRGQNVTFRCDPISEHNRLYWYRQTLGQGPEFLTYFQNEAQLEKSRLLSDRFSAERPKGSFSTLEIQRTEQGDSAMYLCASRFGGRDGEQFFGPGTRLTVL.

This clonotype was picked up a small number of times. The V and J genes are TRBV7-6 and TRBJ2-3; the D gene is possibly TRBD2 (5 bases). With 5 bases removed from V and 4 bases from J, the gap between germline ends came to 16 bases. The CDR3 is 15 amino acids. Germline V gene lookup returns CDR1 SGHVS and CDR2 FNYEAQ. CDR3 in amino acids: CASSPGSGWADTQYF. For the CDR3, the DNA is TGTGCCAGCAGCCCCGGGTCGGGGTGGGCAGATACGCAGTATTTT.

This clonotype occurred many times. The rearrangement uses TRBV20-1 and TRBJ2-3; the match to TRBD2 covers 14 bases. The CDR3 has 16 residues. From germline, CDR1 is DFQATT and CDR2 SNEGSKA (reference sequence). V shed 8 bases, J shed 4 bases, and the junction held 11 bases outside the gene matches. CDR3 residues: CSTSGTSGSVSDTQYF. CDR3 DNA sequence: TGCAGTACATCCGGGACTAGCGGGAGTGTGTCAGATACGCAGTATTTT.

Remarks on this clonotype: The junction departs from the called germline gene at one end, perhaps through a read error. The CDR3 DNA sequence: TGCAGTGCCCACAGGGGTCTCTCCACAGATACGCAGGATTTT. This gives the protein CSAHRGLSTDTQDF. The gene calls are TRBV20-1 and TRBJ2-3; 7 nucleotides line up with TRBD1. Germline V gives CDR1 DFQATT, CDR2 SNEGSKA (reference sequence). The CDR3 totals 14 residues.

J is TRBJ1-5 and V is TRBV7-2; 7 positions agree with TRBD1. CDR3 length: 18 residues. From germline, CDR1 is SGHTA and CDR2 FQGNSA. Losses at the gene ends were 2 bases for V and 3 bases for J; bases not matched to a gene: 13. The CDR3 is CASSLRINRGRVNQPQHF. DNA for the CDR3: TGTGCCAGCAGCTTAAGAATAAACAGGGGCCGCGTCAATCAGCCCCAGCATTTT.